The 27 T cell receptor beta chains in this list originate from one sample, sequenced in a study of T cell responses to AZD1222 COVID-19 vaccine. Assay: immunoSEQ multiplex PCR; the TCRdb copy retains only in-frame clones and omits some. The table has over 150,000 clones, about 92% seen once. The sequenced sample was peripheral blood, obtained on day 0 of MenACWY control vaccination. Every receptor here comes from an adult in good health.

This clone occurred once. The rearrangement links TRBV10-3 to TRBJ1-6; TRBD1 matches at 8 bases. The CDR3 loop spans 14 amino acids. Trimming at V came to 0 bases and at J to 10 bases, leaving 2 bases not matched to a gene. Germline V gives CDR1 ENHRY, CDR2 SYGVKD. The CDR3 protein is CAISESTGVSPLHF. In DNA form, the CDR3 reads TGTGCCATCAGTGAGTCGACAGGGGTATCACCCCTCCACTTT.

Note on this clone: Other DNA variants within this sample encode the same CDR3. V gene TRBV15 combines with J gene TRBJ2-7; D unclear. Per germline, CDR1 LNHNV and CDR2 YYDKDF (reference sequence). This CDR3 is 12 amino acids long. The ends were cut back, 0 bases at V and 6 bases at J, with 6 bases in the middle. Written as DNA, the CDR3 is TGTGCCACCAGCAGAGATCTGGGCGAGCAGTACTTC. Translated: CATSRDLGEQYF.

This clone was detected only once. V and J are TRBV7-6 and TRBJ2-1; 8 nucleotides agree with TRBD2. The CDR3 consists of 15 residues. Germline CDR1 SGHVS, CDR2 FNYEAQ. V dropped 3 bases and J dropped 6; count of bases not matched to a gene: 7. The CDR3 sequence is CASSFYSGNGNEQFF. For the CDR3, the DNA is TGTGCCAGCAGCTTCTATAGCGGGAATGGCAATGAGCAGTTCTTC. Based on the CDR3 plus reference TRBV7-6 and TRBJ2-1, the full variable domain is GAGVSQSPRYKVTKRGQDVALRCDPISGHVSLYWYRQALGQGPEFLTYFNYEAQQDKSGLPNDRFSAERPEGSISTLTIQRTEQRDSAMYRCASSFYSGNGNEQFFGPGTRLTVL.

This chain connects TRBV28 to TRBJ1-1; D possibly corresponds to TRBD1 (5 bases). CDR1 is MDHEN, CDR2 SYDVKM, per germline. The V gene lost 5 bases and the J gene lost 5 bases, with 15 bases spanning the gap. This CDR3 region has 14 residues. The CDR3 sequence is CASSTPGHFTEAFF. The CDR3 nucleotides read TGTGCCAGCAGTACCCCCGGACATTTTACTGAAGCTTTCTTT.

The chain combines TRBV5-6 with TRBJ1-2; 7 nucleotides align to TRBD1. V gave up 4 bases and J gave up 2 bases; unmatched junction bases: 5. CDR1 SGHDT and CDR2 YYEEEE come from the germline V gene. The CDR3 loop spans 14 amino acids. The CDR3 DNA reads TGTGCCAGCAGCGTGGGACAGAACAACTATGGCTACACCTTC. Protein: CASSVGQNNYGYTF. Filled out from reference TRBV5-6 and TRBJ1-2, the complete variable domain reads DAGVTQSPTHLIKTRGQQVTLRCSPKSGHDTVSWYQQALGQGPQFIFQYYEEEERQRGNFPDRFSGHQFPNYSSELNVNALLLGDSALYLCASSVGQNNYGYTFGSGTRLTVV.

The V gene is TRBV5-1, the J gene TRBJ1-4; 8 positions agree with TRBD1. CDR1 SGHRS and CDR2 YFSETQ come from the germline V gene. Trimming removed 0 bases from V and 7 bases from J; junction bases left unmatched: 2. This CDR3 spans 14 amino acids. The CDR3 sequence: CASSLDRGSEKLFF. In DNA, the CDR3 is TGCGCCAGCAGCTTGGACAGGGGGAGTGAAAAACTGTTTTTT.

V usage is TRBV5-1 and J usage is TRBJ2-7; 10 nucleotides line up with TRBD2. This CDR3 region has 15 residues. After removal of 0 bases from V and 6 bases from J, the junction contained 6 bases not matched to a gene. The germline gives CDR1 SGHRS, CDR2 YFSETQ. The CDR3 DNA sequence: TGCGCCAGCAGCTTGGCGCTAGCGGGAGTTGGCGAGCAGTACTTC. Translation: CASSLALAGVGEQYF. The whole variable domain, filled in from reference TRBV5-1 and TRBJ2-7, reads KAGVTQTPRYLIKTRGQQVTLSCSPISGHRSVSWYQQTPGQGLQFLFEYFSETQRNKGNFPGRFSGRQFSNSRSEMNVSTLELGDSALYLCASSLALAGVGEQYFGPGTRLTVT.

The rearrangement links TRBV24-1 to TRBJ2-5, with 8 positions matching TRBD1. The CDR3 runs 16 residues. With 4 bases clipped from V and 3 bases from J, the junction kept 9 bases outside the gene matches. Germline CDR1 is KGHDR and CDR2 is SFDVKD. The CDR3 DNA follows: TGTGCCACCAGTGAGGGCGGGACAGGTAATGAAGAGACCCAGTACTTC. Its translation: CATSEGGTGNEETQYF.

The chain has TRBV18 and TRBJ1-6; D is unresolved. CDR1 is KGHSH and CDR2 is LQKENI in the germline V gene. The V and J ends lost 3 bases and 1 base respectively, with 4 bases between them. This CDR3 spans 14 amino acids. The CDR3 loop reads CASSPISYNSPLHF. CDR3 sequence (DNA): TGTGCCAGCTCACCGATATCCTATAATTCACCCCTCCACTTT.

V gene TRBV30 combines with J gene TRBJ2-2; 10 bases fit TRBD1. The CDR3 extends over 15 amino acids. Trimming took 6 bases from V and 6 from J; bases not matched to a gene: 10. Germline V CDR1 and CDR2: GTSNPN, SVGIG (reference sequence). In DNA, the CDR3 is TGTGCCTGCCACCCAGACAGGGGGCTGGCCGGGGAGCTGTTTTTT. Translated, it gives CACHPDRGLAGELFF. The full variable domain, rest sourced from reference TRBV30 and TRBJ2-2, is SQTIHQWPATLVQPVGSPLSLECTVEGTSNPNLYWYRQAAGRGLQLLFYSVGIGQISSEVPQNLSASRPQDRQFILSSKKLLLSDSGFYLCACHPDRGLAGELFFGEGSRLTVL.

This clone was observed a few times. This chain connects TRBV6-5 to TRBJ2-1, with unresolved D. Trimming shortened V by 1 base and J by 0 bases, and 10 bases separated the two germline ends. From germline, CDR1 is MNHEY and CDR2 SVGAGI. This CDR3 region has 16 residues. CDR3 residues: CASSYFTVSSYNEQFF. The CDR3 coding sequence is TGTGCCAGCAGTTACTTTACGGTGAGCTCCTACAATGAGCAGTTCTTC.

The chain has TRBV10-3 and TRBJ1-6; no reliable D call. Trimming took off 11 bases at V and 7 bases at J, with 15 bases between the two ends. Germline V gene lookup returns CDR1 ENHRY and CDR2 SYGVKD. This CDR3 region has 13 residues. This chain's CDR3 is CAAQREGNSPLHF. DNA for the CDR3: TGTGCCGCCCAAAGGGAGGGAAATTCACCCCTCCACTTT.

The chain recombines TRBV28 with TRBJ2-3; D is undetermined. Trimming removed 5 bases from V and 0 bases from J, with 6 bases in between. The CDR3 is 13 amino acids. From germline, CDR1 is MDHEN and CDR2 SYDVKM. The CDR3 DNA follows: TGTGCCAGCAGTACGGTTAGCACAGATACGCAGTATTTT. This codes for CASSTVSTDTQYF.

The V and J genes are TRBV19 and TRBJ2-1, with 9 bases identical to TRBD2. Germline V CDR1 and CDR2: LNHDA, SQIVND (reference sequence). Trimming removed 7 bases from V and 2 bases from J; junction bases left unmatched: 18. The CDR3 is 19 amino acids. The CDR3 region is CASTWGGSGGRAPYNEQFF. The CDR3 region has the DNA TGTGCCAGTACATGGGGGGGAAGTGGCGGGAGGGCGCCCTACAATGAGCAGTTCTTC.

Of note for this clone: Sequence at one end of the junction differs from germline and may be a read error. The J gene is TRBJ2-1, the V gene TRBV27; 9 nucleotides align to TRBD2. In germline, CDR1 is MNHEY, CDR2 SMNVEV (reference sequence). The CDR3 runs 15 residues. CDR3 in DNA: TGTACCAGCAGCGATAGCGGGAGTCGAGTTGATGAGCAGTTCTTC. Translating it yields CTSSDSGSRVDEQFF.

The rearrangement joins TRBV10-3 to TRBJ1-1, with a weak D call TRBD1 (6 bases). V lost 4 bases to trimming and J lost 1 base, with 10 bases between them. In germline, CDR1 is ENHRY, CDR2 SYGVKD. The CDR3 spans 14 residues. CDR3 residues: CAISGRRGNTEAFF. CDR3 in DNA: TGTGCCATCAGTGGGCGCAGGGGGAACACTGAAGCTTTCTTT.

This clone has just a few counts. The chain has TRBV5-1 and TRBJ1-1; D gene ambiguous. The ends were cut back, 7 bases at V and 5 bases at J, with 15 bases in the middle. Germline-derived CDR1 and CDR2 are SGHRS and YFSETQ. The CDR3 spans 13 residues. The CDR3 here is CASSPFGGTEAFF. The CDR3 DNA sequence: TGCGCCAGCTCTCCCTTCGGAGGGACTGAAGCTTTCTTT. Looking up the rest from reference TRBV5-1 and TRBJ1-1 gives the full variable domain: KAGVTQTPRYLIKTRGQQVTLSCSPISGHRSVSWYQQTPGQGLQFLFEYFSETQRNKGNFPGRFSGRQFSNSRSEMNVSTLELGDSALYLCASSPFGGTEAFFGQGTRLTVV.

V is TRBV12-3 or TRBV12-4 and J is TRBJ1-5, with D uncertain. The CDR3 contains 12 residues. Trimming cost V 6 bases and J 3 bases, with 6 bases left between them. The chain's CDR3 is CASSGSNQPQHF. In DNA form, the CDR3 reads TGTGCCAGCAGCGGATCCAATCAGCCCCAGCATTTT.

The chain links TRBV30 to TRBJ1-1, with 7 nucleotides matching TRBD1. Trimming removed 3 bases from V and 5 bases from J; junction bases left unmatched: 12. Germline CDR1 and CDR2: GTSNPN and SVGIG (reference sequence). The CDR3 is made up of 15 amino acids. In nucleotides, the CDR3 is TGTGCCTGGAGAGGGATGTCAGGGGGGAGAACTGAAGCTTTCTTT. Translating gives CAWRGMSGGRTEAFF.

The chain uses TRBV7-8 and TRBJ2-5, with 11 bases matching TRBD2. The CDR3 consists of 14 residues. V lost 5 bases and J lost 4; bases outside the gene matches: 3. Germline CDR1 reads SGHVS; CDR2 reads FQNEAQ. The CDR3 DNA reads TGTGCCAGCAGCCGGACTAGCGGGTCAGAGACCCAGTACTTC. This gives the protein CASSRTSGSETQYF.

The sample holds a few counts of this clone. The rearrangement joins TRBV5-1 to TRBJ2-1; 14 positions match TRBD2. V trimming: 3 bases; J trimming: 5 bases; junction bases outside the gene matches: 10. CDR1 SGHRS and CDR2 YFSETQ come from the germline V gene. CDR3 length: 18 residues. The chain's CDR3 is CASSSGVGLAGEHNEQFF. CDR3 sequence (DNA): TGCGCCAGCAGCTCGGGGGTGGGACTAGCGGGAGAGCACAATGAGCAGTTCTTC. Supplemented by reference TRBV5-1 and TRBJ2-1, the full variable domain reads KAGVTQTPRYLIKTRGQQVTLSCSPISGHRSVSWYQQTPGQGLQFLFEYFSETQRNKGNFPGRFSGRQFSNSRSEMNVSTLELGDSALYLCASSSGVGLAGEHNEQFFGPGTRLTVL.

Details on this clone: Other DNA sequences in this sample translate to the same CDR3. The chain joins TRBV6-5 to TRBJ2-3, with D perhaps TRBD2 (6 bases). This CDR3 is 13 amino acids long. Trimming took 6 bases from V and 1 from J, leaving 8 bases between them. In germline, CDR1 is MNHEY, CDR2 SVGAGI. CDR3 bases: TGTGCCAGCAGACCTAGCGGCACAGATACGCAGTATTTT. Its translation is CASRPSGTDTQYF.

This chain connects TRBV19 to TRBJ1-2; 8 bases are a match to TRBD1. CDR3 length: 15 residues. The J segment lost 6 bases and the V segment lost 1 base, leaving 7 bases of the junction unmatched. Germline V CDR1 and CDR2: LNHDA, SQIVND (reference sequence). In DNA form, the CDR3 reads TGTGCCAGTAGTATAGGCAGGGGGCGAGATAATGGCTACACCTTC. The encoded protein is CASSIGRGRDNGYTF.

The chain links TRBV6-2 or TRBV6-3 to TRBJ1-1; D is ambiguous. Germline-derived CDR1 and CDR2 are MNHEY and SVGEGT. CDR3 length: 14 amino acids. V lost 0 bases to trimming and J lost 6 bases, with 11 bases between them. The CDR3 bases are TGTGCCAGCAGTTACTCTGTGGTTACGGCTGAAGCTTTCTTT. This codes for CASSYSVVTAEAFF.

This clone was detected only once. The V call is TRBV6-5, the J call TRBJ1-1; tentative D call: TRBD1 (6 bases). The CDR3 runs to 15 residues. The V end was cut by 6 bases, the J end by 0 bases, with 14 bases between. Germline assignment: CDR1 MNHEY and CDR2 SVGAGI. Here the CDR3 reads CASRVRRDMNTEAFF. CDR3 DNA: TGTGCCAGCAGGGTCAGGAGGGACATGAACACTGAAGCTTTCTTT.

The chain couples TRBV4-1 to TRBJ2-7, with D perhaps matching TRBD1 or TRBD2 (5 bases each). Trimming cost V 0 bases and J 3 bases, with 12 bases left between them. The CDR3 extends over 15 amino acids. The V gene's germline CDR1 is MGHRA and CDR2 YSYEKL. The CDR3 spells CASSQDEGIDYEQYF. CDR3 coding DNA: TGCGCCAGCAGCCAAGACGAGGGGATTGACTACGAGCAGTACTTC.

This clone was picked up one time. This rearrangement joins TRBV6-6 to TRBJ1-5, with no clear D. Germline-derived CDR1 and CDR2 are MNHNY and SVGAGI (reference sequence). The CDR3 is made up of 14 amino acids. Between the trimmed V and J ends, which lost 5 bases and 5 bases, there was a span of 13 bases. CDR3 amino acids: CASSVAGIYQPQHF. The CDR3 DNA sequence: TGTGCCAGCAGTGTGGCGGGGATTTATCAGCCCCAGCATTTT.